Presented here are 24 T cell receptor beta chains from one specimen sequenced in a study of T cell changes during pregnancy in multiple sclerosis. The data were produced by immunoSEQ multiplex PCR, yet TCRdb's version contains in-frame clones alone and is incomplete. Among over 45,000 clones listed, roughly 90% were seen once. Sequences were derived from CD4+ T cells from peripheral blood mononuclear cells, sampled after pregnancy. Receptors were obtained from a female donor with multiple sclerosis, enrolled in a pregnancy study.

V is TRBV7-9 and J is TRBJ2-7; 9 bases fit TRBD2. The germline CDR1 and CDR2 sequences are SEHNR and FQNEAQ (reference sequence). V was clipped by 8 bases and J by 4 bases; unmatched bases: 9. This CDR3 comprises 14 residues. The CDR3 protein is CASSGREGRYEQYF. The CDR3 DNA reads as TGTGCCAGCTCGGGGCGGGAGGGCCGGTACGAGCAGTACTTC.

The table lists this clone with a count of one. This chain uses TRBV7-2 with TRBJ1-3; tentative D call: TRBD1 (5 bases). The CDR3 extends over 15 amino acids. Germline-derived CDR1 and CDR2 are SGHTA and FQGNSA. V was trimmed by 8 bases and J by 0 bases, leaving 14 bases between them. This CDR3 is CASLNPGLSGNTIYF. The CDR3 DNA reads as TGTGCCAGCTTGAATCCGGGACTCTCTGGAAACACCATATATTTT. Combining the CDR3 with reference TRBV7-2 and TRBJ1-3 gives the whole variable domain GAGVSQSPSNKVTEKGKDVELRCDPISGHTALYWYRQSLGQGLEFLIYFQGNSAPDKSGLPSDRFSAERTGGSVSTLTIQRTQQEDSAVYLCASLNPGLSGNTIYFGEGSWLTVV.

The J gene is TRBJ2-4, the V gene TRBV11-2, with 11 bases lining up with TRBD1. V trimming: 4 bases; J trimming: 9 bases; junction bases outside the gene matches: 14. The germline CDR1 and CDR2 sequences are SGHAT and FQNNGV. The CDR3 contains 17 residues. CDR3 residues: CASSSSGGGQGGSIQYF. The CDR3 DNA reads as TGTGCCAGCAGCTCATCCGGGGGGGGACAGGGGGGAAGCATTCAGTACTTC. Drawing the rest from reference TRBV11-2 and TRBJ2-4, the complete variable domain is EAGVAQSPRYKIIEKRQSVAFWCNPISGHATLYWYQQILGQGPKLLIQFQNNGVVDDSQLPKDRFSAERLKGVDSTLKIQPAKLEDSAVYLCASSSSGGGQGGSIQYFGAGTRLSVL.

J is TRBJ2-5 and V is TRBV7-2; 12 nucleotides line up with TRBD2. V trimming: 3 bases; J trimming: 5 bases; junction bases outside the gene matches: 4. The CDR3 is 15 residues long. Per germline, CDR1 SGHTA and CDR2 FQGNSA. The CDR3 DNA sequence: TGTGCCAGCAGCTTCGGACTAGCGGGATTGGAGACCCAGTACTTC. The encoded protein is CASSFGLAGLETQYF.

The chain carries TRBV7-2 and TRBJ1-5; 8 nucleotides match TRBD1. Trimming removed 2 bases from V and 7 bases from J; junction bases left unmatched: 4. The CDR3 spans 14 residues. Per germline, CDR1 SGHTA and CDR2 FQGNSA. The CDR3 spells CASSLQGAGQPQHF. Here the CDR3 DNA reads TGTGCCAGCAGCTTACAGGGGGCGGGGCAGCCCCAGCATTTT.

The V call is TRBV28, the J call TRBJ2-7; the match to TRBD1 covers 9 bases. Germline lookup yields CDR1 MDHEN and CDR2 SYDVKM. Unmatched junction bases numbered 8, after V lost 7 bases and J lost 1 base. This CDR3 is built from 15 residues. CDR3 loop: CASKSGTGISYEQYF. As DNA, the CDR3 is TGTGCCAGCAAATCCGGGACAGGGATTTCCTACGAGCAGTACTTC.

The V gene is TRBV4-3, the J gene TRBJ2-5, with 7 bases matching TRBD2. TRBJ2-7 explains the end of the DNA better; the J call may be wrong. CDR1 and CDR2 from the germline V gene are LGHNA and YSLEER. This CDR3 has 15 amino acids. The CDR3 DNA follows: TGCGCCAGCAGCCAAGTTTTCGGGGGGTCCTACGAGCAGTACTTC. The encoded protein is CASSQVFGGSYEQYF.

The chain couples TRBV29-1 to TRBJ2-7; 10 nucleotides match TRBD2. The CDR3 spans 19 residues. Per germline, CDR1 SQVTM and CDR2 ANQGSEA. V gave up 1 base and J gave up 2 bases; unmatched junction bases: 17. CDR3 coding DNA: TGCAGCGTTGAAGTCATCGCTAGCGGGGGAGGGCGGGGTCCCTACGAGCAGTACTTC. Encoded protein: CSVEVIASGGGRGPYEQYF.

The chain carries TRBV6-1 and TRBJ1-4; 7 bases agree with TRBD1. The germline V gene encodes CDR1 MNHNS and CDR2 SASEGT. This CDR3 comprises 13 residues. With V trimmed by 8 bases and J by 7 bases, 7 bases remained unmatched. CDR3 in amino acids: CASVRQGGEKLFF. CDR3 DNA sequence: TGTGCCAGCGTCCGACAGGGCGGTGAAAAACTGTTTTTT.

The V gene is TRBV27, the J gene TRBJ2-1; perhaps TRBD1 as D (6 bases). The CDR3 loop spans 15 amino acids. V dropped 1 base and J dropped 1 base, with 8 bases sitting between them. The V gene's germline CDR1 is MNHEY and CDR2 SMNVEV (reference sequence). The CDR3 region has the DNA TGTGCCAGCAGTTTATTTGGACAGTCCTACAATGAGCAGTTCTTC. Translation: CASSLFGQSYNEQFF.

V and J are TRBV11-2 and TRBJ2-1; 11 bases match TRBD2. The CDR3 contains 15 residues. Germline V gene data show CDR1 as SGHAT and CDR2 as FQNNGV. V gave up 4 bases and J gave up 3 bases; unmatched junction bases: 2. The CDR3 DNA follows: TGTGCCAGCAGCTCCACTAGCGGGGGCTACAATGAGCAGTTCTTC. It translates to CASSSTSGGYNEQFF.

In its sample, this clone was seen once. The chain has TRBV19 and TRBJ2-7; TRBD1 matches at 11 bases. The CDR3 spans 16 residues. CDR1 is LNHDA, CDR2 SQIVND, per germline (reference sequence). Unmatched junction bases numbered 8, after V lost 5 bases and J lost 2 bases. The CDR3 loop reads CASSHLPGQGAYEQYF. CDR3 DNA: TGTGCCAGTAGTCATCTCCCGGGACAGGGGGCCTACGAGCAGTACTTC.

The V call is TRBV9, the J call TRBJ2-1, with 10 bases that match TRBD2. Losses at the gene ends were 3 bases for V and 0 bases for J; bases not matched to a gene: 3. Per the germline V gene, CDR1 is SGDLS and CDR2 is YYNGEE. The CDR3 is 16 amino acids. The CDR3 region is CASSASSGSSYNEQFF. The CDR3 coding sequence is TGTGCCAGCAGCGCTTCTAGCGGGAGCTCCTACAATGAGCAGTTCTTC. Full variable domain (rest looked up from reference TRBV9 and TRBJ2-1): DSGVTQTPKHLITATGQRVTLRCSPRSGDLSVYWYQQSLDQGLQFLIQYYNGEERAKGNILERFSAQQFPDLHSELNLSSLELGDSALYFCASSASSGSSYNEQFFGPGTRLTVL.

The CDR3 bases are TGTGCCTGGAGAGGAAGGGGGCGCACCGGGGAGCTGTTTTTT. This encodes CAWRGRGRTGELFF. The V and J genes are TRBV30 and TRBJ2-2; 7 bases are a match to TRBD1. The CDR3 is 14 residues long. Germline CDR1 and CDR2: GTSNPN and SVGIG (reference sequence). Trimming at V came to 3 bases and at J to 4 bases, leaving 5 bases not matched to a gene.

The chain recombines TRBV5-8 with TRBJ2-5; 8 positions agree with TRBD1. CDR1 is SGHTS, CDR2 YDEGEE, per germline. The trim removed 5 bases at V and 4 bases at J, leaving 13 bases unmatched. This CDR3 is 16 amino acids long. The DNA for the CDR3 is TGTGCCAGCAGTCTAAGGACAGGGATGGGATCAGAGACCCAGTACTTC. Its translation is CASSLRTGMGSETQYF.

V is TRBV7-2 and J is TRBJ1-1, with a possible D match to TRBD1 (5 bases). The length of the CDR3 is 14 residues. Germline values: CDR1 SGHTA, CDR2 FQGNSA. The germline V and J ends were trimmed by 5 bases and 5 bases, with 15 bases remaining between them. CDR3 sequence: CASSPLWGVTEAFF. The CDR3 region has the DNA TGTGCCAGCAGCCCACTGTGGGGGGTAACTGAAGCTTTCTTT.

This rearrangement joins TRBV7-2 to TRBJ2-5; possible D gene TRBD2, 5 bases. CDR3 length equals 17 residues. Trimming took off 5 bases at V and 5 bases at J, with 24 bases between the two ends. Germline V gene data show CDR1 as SGHTA and CDR2 as FQGNSA. In DNA, the CDR3 is TGTGCCAGCAGCCCTAGCCTGGTGGCAGCCCGAAGGGAGACCCAGTACTTC. Translation gives CASSPSLVAARRETQYF.

J is TRBJ1-3 and V is TRBV18, with a tentative D call TRBD1 (6 bases). CDR1 and CDR2 from the germline V gene are KGHSH and LQKENI. This CDR3 has 18 residues. V was shortened by 6 bases and J by 1 base, with 22 bases between the two germline ends. In DNA form, the CDR3 reads TGTGCCAGCTCCAGGAATAAAGCGGGACAAGGATCTGGAAACACCATATATTTT. Translating it yields CASSRNKAGQGSGNTIYF.

A word on this clone: This same CDR3 is encoded by further DNA sequences in the sample. V usage is TRBV15 and J usage is TRBJ1-2; 11 positions match TRBD1. V lost 5 bases, J lost 2 bases, and 4 bases stayed unmatched. Per germline, CDR1 LNHNV and CDR2 YYDKDF (reference sequence). There are 15 residues in the CDR3. CDR3 in amino acids: CATSSGTGGNYGYTF. CDR3 sequence (DNA): TGTGCCACCAGCTCTGGGACAGGGGGGAACTATGGCTACACCTTC.

The chain has TRBV29-1 and TRBJ2-7, with D tentatively TRBD2 (5 bases). V was clipped by 5 bases and J by 0 bases, with 8 bases between them. The germline V gene has CDR1 SQVTM and CDR2 ANQGSEA. The CDR3 sequence is 12 residues long. The CDR3 region is CSVTSSSYEQYF. CDR3 nucleotides: TGCAGCGTTACTAGTTCCTCCTACGAGCAGTACTTC.

This chain joins TRBV12-5 and TRBJ2-7; 11 bases match TRBD1. The CDR3 is 16 amino acids. Trimming at V came to 7 bases and at J to 3 bases, leaving 11 bases not matched to a gene. Germline V lookup: CDR1 LGHNT, CDR2 FRNRAP. CDR3 protein: CASAPRGTGGLYEQYF. In DNA, the CDR3 is TGTGCTAGTGCCCCCCGGGGGACAGGGGGTCTCTACGAGCAGTACTTC.

The chain employs TRBV20-1 and TRBJ1-1; no definite D call. The CDR3 is 11 amino acids. Trimming left V 0 bases short and J 8 bases short, with 7 bases between. The germline CDR1 and CDR2 sequences are DFQATT and SNEGSKA (reference sequence). The CDR3 loop reads CSARDLQEAFF. Here the CDR3 DNA reads TGCAGTGCTAGAGATCTCCAGGAAGCTTTCTTT.

This chain connects TRBV5-1 to TRBJ2-7; 13 bases match TRBD2. The junction had 6 bases not matched to a gene; V was cut back by 2 bases and J by 7 bases. In germline, CDR1 is SGHRS, CDR2 YFSETQ. CDR3 length: 15 residues. The CDR3: CASSLLAGGPREQYF. Written as DNA, the CDR3 is TGCGCCAGCAGCTTACTAGCGGGAGGGCCGAGAGAGCAGTACTTC.

This clone appeared a few times. This chain's CDR3 is CASSVGSSYNEQFF. DNA for the CDR3: TGTGCCAGCAGCGTAGGGAGTTCCTACAATGAGCAGTTCTTC. The rearrangement links TRBV9 to TRBJ2-1; D is undetermined. V was clipped by 0 bases and J by 1 base, with 5 bases between them. CDR1 is SGDLS and CDR2 is YYNGEE in the germline V gene. CDR3 length equals 14 residues.